This T cell receptor beta chain originates from a study of regulatory T cells in long-lasting Graves disease. Construction of TCR beta libraries relied on iRepertoire HTBI primers and on Arm-PCR targeting CDR3 regions. Original analysis: From all samples, identification returned over 11 TRBJ and around 62 TRBV segments. TCRdb reanalysed the multiplex PCR reads using MiXCR and keeps one entry per CDR3 protein. These V and J calls derive from TCRdb rather than the authors' analysis. Seen here are over 300,000 distinct CDR3 sequences, about 19% observed once, and the top ten hold around 30%. General study findings and limits: Favored usage of TRBV28, TRBJ1-2 and TRBJ2-5 was recorded in persistent disease.

This CDR3 has 13 amino acids. Germline V gene data show CDR1 as LGHDT and CDR2 as YNNKEL (reference sequence). V was clipped by 3 bases and J by 4 bases, with 9 bases between them. Details on this clonotype: Its specificity is not known.

The sample's time point: persistent/refractory GD, antithyroid drugs over 5 years with positive TRAb. PBMC RNA was the source of the TCR library. The guidelines of the American Thyroid Association were the basis for diagnosing Graves' disease. The origin of this receptor is a female donor with Graves disease. The gene calls are TRBV3-1 and TRBJ1-1; D gene uncertain. Material: peripheral blood mononuclear cells (PBMCs), obtained when the disease was refractory, from a patient treated with antithyroid drugs. In nucleotides, the CDR3 is TGTGCCAGCAGCCAGAGAGCGGGCACTGAAGCTTTCTTT. Protein product: CASSQRAGTEAFF.